The 22 T cell receptor beta chains reported below all come from one sample, sequenced in a study of vaccination effects on CD4 cells after COVID-19. Data came from immunoSEQ multiplex PCR; TCRdb stores just in-frame clones and leaves some out. The sample holds 40,000 to 50,000 clones, 65% to 80% seen once. What these receptors recognize is not known. Before sequencing took place, the ViraFEST assay used viral peptide pools to expand antigen-specific CD4+ T cells. Researchers isolated CD4+ T cells once less than 13 days of culture had elapsed. Every participant took two doses of the BNT162b2 or mRNA-1273 vaccine. The source was CD4+ T cells from PBMCs cultured with HCoV-OC43 spike peptides, collected after COVID-19 vaccination. Noted subset: HCoV-OC43 spike overlapping peptide pool stimulation. All receptors derive from a human donor who received a COVID-19 vaccine.

V and J are TRBV19 and TRBJ1-5; 8 bases map to TRBD1. The CDR3 is 15 residues long. The V gene's germline CDR1 is LNHDA and CDR2 SQIVND (reference sequence). V was pared by 10 bases and J by 7 bases, with 15 bases of the junction left unmatched. CDR3 sequence (DNA): TGTGCCACCAACCCCAGGGGGCAGGAAGGCCAGCCCCAGCATTTT. Translating it yields CATNPRGQEGQPQHF.

The gene calls are TRBV27 and TRBJ2-3; perhaps TRBD1 as D (5 bases). Germline assignment: CDR1 MNHEY and CDR2 SMNVEV (reference sequence). There are 14 residues in the CDR3. The V end lost 4 bases, the J end lost 2 bases, and 10 bases lay between the germline ends. Written as DNA, the CDR3 is TGTGCCAGCAGTTGGGGCCCCCACACAGATACGCAGTATTTT. Protein: CASSWGPHTDTQYF.

This clone was found a few times. The J gene is TRBJ2-3, the V gene TRBV11-2; 9 bases line up with TRBD2. There are 16 residues in the CDR3. The ends lost 3 bases at V and 2 bases at J; junction bases unmatched: 6. Germline CDR1 reads SGHAT; CDR2 reads FQNNGV. The CDR3 sequence: CASSFLAGTHTDTQYF. Written as DNA, the CDR3 is TGTGCCAGCAGCTTCCTAGCGGGAACGCACACAGATACGCAGTATTTT. Supplemented by reference TRBV11-2 and TRBJ2-3, the full variable domain reads EAGVAQSPRYKIIEKRQSVAFWCNPISGHATLYWYQQILGQGPKLLIQFQNNGVVDDSQLPKDRFSAERLKGVDSTLKIQPAKLEDSAVYLCASSFLAGTHTDTQYFGPGTRLTVL.

V gene TRBV5-4 combines with J gene TRBJ1-1, with a weak D call TRBD1 (6 bases). Germline V lookup: CDR1 SGHNT, CDR2 YYREEE (reference sequence). Trimming pared 0 bases from V and 6 bases from J, leaving 12 bases between. This CDR3 comprises 14 residues. DNA of the CDR3: TGTGCCAGCAGCTTGGCCGGGACATACTCTGAAGCTTTCTTT. The encoded protein is CASSLAGTYSEAFF.

The J gene is TRBJ2-4, the V gene TRBV2, with TRBD2 as a possible D gene (6 bases). The CDR3 has 14 residues. Germline-derived CDR1 and CDR2 are SNHLY and FYNNEI. V gave up 8 bases and J gave up 3 bases, with 14 bases separating them. The CDR3 coding sequence is TGTGCCAGCGAGGAGGGCAGCTTCAAAAACATTCAGTACTTC. It encodes CASEEGSFKNIQYF.

This rearrangement joins TRBV5-1 to TRBJ2-2; 11 nucleotides align to TRBD1. The trim removed 0 bases at V and 6 bases at J, leaving 7 bases unmatched. The germline gives CDR1 SGHRS, CDR2 YFSETQ. This CDR3 is 17 amino acids long. CDR3 sequence (DNA): TGCGCCAGCAGCTTGGCCGGACAGGGGGCAGGTTCCGGGGAGCTGTTTTTT. Translating it yields CASSLAGQGAGSGELFF.

In its sample, this clone was seen a few times. The CDR3 spells CATLMGYSNNEQFF. The CDR3 DNA reads as TGTGCCACCCTAATGGGCTATTCTAACAATGAGCAGTTCTTC. V usage is TRBV7-9 and J usage is TRBJ2-1; the D is unclear. Germline CDR1 SEHNR, CDR2 FQNEAQ (reference sequence). V was trimmed by 10 bases and J by 5 bases, leaving 18 bases between them. The CDR3 is 14 residues long.

V usage is TRBV11-2 and J usage is TRBJ1-1; TRBD1 matches 10 bases. Germline assignment: CDR1 SGHAT and CDR2 FQNNGV. With 6 bases clipped from V and 11 bases from J, the junction kept 9 bases outside the gene matches. This CDR3 spans 13 amino acids. The CDR3 coding sequence is TGTGCCAGCAGTGGTAGACAGGGGGCTGGGGCTTTCTTT. Its translation is CASSGRQGAGAFF.

The chain joins TRBV10-1 to TRBJ1-1, with D possibly matching TRBD1 (5 bases). CDR3 length: 12 amino acids. V was cut by 6 bases and J by 1 base, with 6 bases left in between. The germline CDR1 and CDR2 sequences are WNHNN and SYGVQD (reference sequence). The CDR3 DNA follows: TGCGCCAGCAGAGGGGCGAACACTGAAGCTTTCTTT. Translating it yields CASRGANTEAFF.

In this sample, this clone turned up a few times. This chain links TRBV13 with TRBJ1-1; D not resolved. V lost 4 bases and J lost 4, with 13 bases in between. The CDR3 covers 14 residues. The germline V gene encodes CDR1 PRHDT and CDR2 FYEKMQ (reference sequence). Here the CDR3 DNA reads TGTGCCAGCAGCTCAGGCCGAATGGGCACTGAAGCTTTCTTT. It translates to CASSSGRMGTEAFF.

V is TRBV5-4 and J is TRBJ2-7; 10 nucleotides line up with TRBD1. The ends lost 3 bases at V and 2 bases at J; junction bases unmatched: 2. Looked up from germline, CDR1 is SGHNT and CDR2 is YYREEE (reference sequence). The CDR3 consists of 14 residues. CDR3 amino acids: CASSSGQGPYEQYF. CDR3 in DNA: TGTGCCAGCAGCTCGGGACAGGGGCCCTACGAGCAGTACTTC.

This chain uses TRBV27 with TRBJ2-7, with 13 bases matching TRBD2. With 5 bases clipped from V and 6 bases from J, the junction kept 13 bases outside the gene matches. Germline loops: CDR1 MNHEY, CDR2 SMNVEV (reference sequence). The CDR3 runs to 17 residues. The chain's CDR3 is CASSHPPGLAGPAEQYF. CDR3 nucleotides: TGTGCCAGCAGTCACCCTCCGGGACTAGCGGGACCCGCCGAGCAGTACTTC.

In its sample, this clone was seen once. The chain joins TRBV4-2 to TRBJ1-5; unclear D gene. The germline V and J ends were trimmed by 1 base and 6 bases, with 7 bases remaining between them. The germline V gene has CDR1 LGHNA and CDR2 YNFKEQ. CDR3 length equals 13 residues. The CDR3 DNA follows: TGTGCCAGCAGCCAAGCACAGACTCAGCCCCAGCATTTT. It is translated as CASSQAQTQPQHF.

The V call is TRBV3-1 (or the pseudogene TRBV3-2), the J call TRBJ2-5; 14 nucleotides match TRBD2. The CDR3 covers 19 residues. V was pared by 0 bases and J by 2 bases, with 8 bases of the junction left unmatched. The germline gives CDR1 LGHDT, CDR2 YNNKEL (reference sequence). CDR3 region: CASSQDPGLAGVRQETQYF. The CDR3 DNA reads as TGTGCCAGCAGCCAAGACCCGGGACTAGCGGGAGTACGTCAAGAGACCCAGTACTTC.

The rearrangement uses TRBV3-1 (or the pseudogene TRBV3-2) and TRBJ1-2; no clear D gene. V gave up 3 bases and J gave up 8 bases, with 16 bases separating them. The germline V gene has CDR1 LGHDT and CDR2 YNNKEL (reference sequence). The CDR3 loop spans 14 amino acids. The CDR3 spells CASSQSIPVIGYTF. CDR3 DNA sequence: TGTGCCAGCAGCCAGAGCATCCCAGTAATCGGCTACACCTTC.

The gene calls are TRBV4-1 and TRBJ1-5; D might be TRBD1 (5 bases). V was clipped by 3 bases and J by 0 bases, with 12 bases between them. The germline CDR1 and CDR2 sequences are MGHRA and YSYEKL. The length of the CDR3 is 16 residues. CDR3 region: CASSHGTGDSNQPQHF. The CDR3 DNA reads TGCGCCAGCAGCCATGGCACAGGAGATAGCAATCAGCCCCAGCATTTT.

V and J are TRBV27 and TRBJ1-6; TRBD1 matches 9 bases. The CDR3 consists of 12 residues. V trimming: 6 bases; J trimming: 9 bases; junction bases outside the gene matches: 0. Germline loops: CDR1 MNHEY, CDR2 SMNVEV (reference sequence). The CDR3 sequence is CASRDRGSPLHF. DNA of the CDR3: TGTGCCAGCAGGGACAGGGGTTCACCCCTCCACTTT.

The chain carries TRBV15 and TRBJ2-7; D is perhaps TRBD1 (6 bases). CDR1 LNHNV and CDR2 YYDKDF come from the germline V gene (reference sequence). Deletions cut 0 bases from V and 3 bases from J, with 12 bases between. This CDR3 comprises 15 residues. CDR3 nucleotides: TGTGCCACCAGCAGAGATGGGACACTCCGCTACGAGCAGTACTTC. It translates to CATSRDGTLRYEQYF.

In this sample, this clone turned up once. The chain links TRBV10-3 to TRBJ2-2; D is uncertain. V was trimmed by 7 bases and J by 2 bases, leaving 5 bases between them. CDR3 length: 12 residues. Per the germline V gene, CDR1 is ENHRY and CDR2 is SYGVKD. CDR3 DNA sequence: TGTGCCATCACGGAAAACACCGGGGAGCTGTTTTTT. It yields the protein CAITENTGELFF.

The chain recombines TRBV18 with TRBJ1-1, with D unresolved. The length of the CDR3 is 15 residues. Trimming removed 1 base at V and 1 base at J, with 10 bases between. Germline V gene sequence: CDR1 KGHSH, CDR2 LQKENI. In nucleotides, the CDR3 is TGTGCCAGCTCACCACAGTCAGCTTCGAACACTGAAGCTTTCTTT. Translating gives CASSPQSASNTEAFF.

The CDR3 here is CASSLFSRGRLGSPLHF. CDR3 in DNA: TGTGCCAGCAGCTTATTTTCCAGGGGGCGCCTCGGTTCACCCCTCCACTTT. The chain is built from TRBV7-2 and TRBJ1-6, with 8 nucleotides matching TRBD1. The CDR3 has 17 amino acids. CDR1 and CDR2 (germline): SGHTA, FQGNSA. V was pared by 2 bases and J by 9 bases, with 12 bases of the junction left unmatched.

This clone was observed a single time. J is TRBJ1-1 and V is TRBV6-5; D is perhaps TRBD1 (6 bases). This CDR3 has 14 amino acids. Trimming removed 10 bases from V and 2 bases from J, with 17 bases in between. The germline V gene encodes CDR1 MNHEY and CDR2 SVGAGI. Here the CDR3 reads CATHTTGFNTEAFF. CDR3 nucleotides: TGTGCCACCCACACGACAGGTTTTAACACTGAAGCTTTCTTT.